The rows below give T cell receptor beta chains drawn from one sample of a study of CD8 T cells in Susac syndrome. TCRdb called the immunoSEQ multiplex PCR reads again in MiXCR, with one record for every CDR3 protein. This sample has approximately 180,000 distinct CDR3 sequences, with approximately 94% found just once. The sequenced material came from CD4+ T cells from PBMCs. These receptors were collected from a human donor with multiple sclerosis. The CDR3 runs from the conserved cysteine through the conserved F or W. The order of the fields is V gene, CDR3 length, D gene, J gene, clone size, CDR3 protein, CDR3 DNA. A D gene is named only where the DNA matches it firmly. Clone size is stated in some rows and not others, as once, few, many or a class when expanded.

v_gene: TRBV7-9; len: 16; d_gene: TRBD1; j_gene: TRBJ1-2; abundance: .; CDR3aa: CASSLGQRTGMDGYTF; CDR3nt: TGTGCCAGCAGCTTAGGACAAAGGACAGGGATGGATGGCTACACCTTC
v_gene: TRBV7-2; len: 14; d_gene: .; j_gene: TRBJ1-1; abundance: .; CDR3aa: CASRMDRQNTEAFF; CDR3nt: TGTGCCAGCAGGATGGACAGACAGAACACTGAAGCTTTCTTT
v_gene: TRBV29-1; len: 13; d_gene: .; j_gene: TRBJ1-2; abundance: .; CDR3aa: CSVAAGSNYGYTF; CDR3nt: TGCAGCGTTGCCGCGGGCAGTAACTATGGCTACACCTTC
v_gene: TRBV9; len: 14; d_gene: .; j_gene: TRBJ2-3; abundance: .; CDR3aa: CASSVLSGGDTQYF; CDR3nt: TGTGCCAGCAGCGTACTTTCCGGTGGAGATACGCAGTATTTT
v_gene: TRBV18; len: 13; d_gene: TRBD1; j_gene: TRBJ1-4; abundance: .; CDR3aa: CASSSDRGEKLFF; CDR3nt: TGTGCCAGCTCATCCGACAGGGGTGAAAAACTGTTTTTT
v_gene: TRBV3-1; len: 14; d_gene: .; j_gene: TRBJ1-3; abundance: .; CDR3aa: CASSQDDSSNTIYF; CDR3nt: TGTGCCAGCAGCCAAGACGACTCCTCAAACACCATATATTTT
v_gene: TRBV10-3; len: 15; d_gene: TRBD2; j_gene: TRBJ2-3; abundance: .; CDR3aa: CAISPTSGGEDTQYF; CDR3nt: TGTGCCATCAGCCCGACTAGCGGGGGGGAAGATACGCAGTATTTT
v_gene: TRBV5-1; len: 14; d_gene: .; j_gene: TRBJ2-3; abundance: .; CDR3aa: CASSPDLGLDTQYF; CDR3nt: TGCGCCAGCAGCCCGGATTTGGGTCTGGATACGCAGTATTTT
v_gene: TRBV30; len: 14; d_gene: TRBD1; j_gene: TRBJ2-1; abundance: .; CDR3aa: CAWREGGYYNEQFF; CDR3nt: TGTGCCTGGAGGGAAGGGGGCTACTACAATGAGCAGTTCTTC
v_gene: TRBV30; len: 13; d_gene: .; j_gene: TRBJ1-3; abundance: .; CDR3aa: CAWVRVSGNTIYF; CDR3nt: TGTGCCTGGGTCAGGGTTTCTGGAAACACCATATATTTT
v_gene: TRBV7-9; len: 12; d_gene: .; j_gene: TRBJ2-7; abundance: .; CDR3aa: CASSFGNYEQYF; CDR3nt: TGTGCCAGCAGCTTCGGTAACTACGAGCAGTACTTC
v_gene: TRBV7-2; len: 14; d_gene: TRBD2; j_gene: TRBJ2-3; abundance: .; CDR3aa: CASSLGAGGDTQYF; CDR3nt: TGTGCCAGCAGCTTAGGCGCGGGGGGAGATACGCAGTATTTT
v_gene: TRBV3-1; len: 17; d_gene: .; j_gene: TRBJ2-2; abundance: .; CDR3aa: CASSQGLGRTNTGELFF; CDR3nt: TGTGCCAGCAGCCAAGGATTAGGCAGGACGAACACCGGGGAGCTGTTTTTT
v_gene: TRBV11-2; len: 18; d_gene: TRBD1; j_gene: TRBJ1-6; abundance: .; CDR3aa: CASSFITNYNRGDSPLHF; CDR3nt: TGTGCCAGCAGCTTTATCACTAATTACAACAGGGGTGATTCACCCCTCCACTTT
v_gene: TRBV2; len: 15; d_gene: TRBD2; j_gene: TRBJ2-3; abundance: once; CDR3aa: CASKQSGGSTDTQYF; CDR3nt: TGTGCCAGCAAACAAAGCGGGGGGAGCACAGATACGCAGTATTTT
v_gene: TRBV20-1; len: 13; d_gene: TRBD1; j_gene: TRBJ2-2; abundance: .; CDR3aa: CSAHRGRSGELFF; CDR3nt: TGCAGTGCGCACAGGGGTCGGAGCGGGGAGCTGTTTTTT
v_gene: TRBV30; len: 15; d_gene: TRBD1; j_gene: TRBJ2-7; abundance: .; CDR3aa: CAWSWGQGASYEQYF; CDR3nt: TGTGCCTGGAGTTGGGGACAGGGAGCATCCTACGAGCAGTACTTC